This TCR beta chain was identified in a study of radiation and T cells in renal cell carcinoma. Turning to the study itself: Nephrectomy followed 15 Gy stereotactic body radiation by 4 weeks.

General study results and limits: Top tumor clonotypes rose in blood 2 weeks post-radiation, then contracted.

Time point of the sample: baseline pretreatment blood. Indicated treatment: 15 Gy SBRT to primary tumor, nephrectomy 4 weeks later. This clone was observed a single time. Its antigen remains unidentified. Relative to the germline gene, one junction end is altered; a read error may explain this. Germline V gene sequence: CDR1 WNHNN, CDR2 SYGVQD (reference sequence). CDR3 length: 16 amino acids. The assay was immunoSEQ multiplex PCR, and TCRdb's table has in-frame clones only and misses some. The sample yields about 130,000 clones, roughly 84% seen once. The chain has TRBV10-1 and TRBJ2-1; TRBD2 agrees at 9 bases. This clonotype was sampled from a woman aged 50 to 60 with renal cell carcinoma. Here the sequenced sample was blood, taken from a patient whose treatment included radiotherapy and nephrectomy. CDR3 region: CASSGGTSPSCNEQFF. CDR3 DNA: TGCGCCAGCAGCGGTGGGACTAGCCCCTCCTGCAATGAGCAGTTCTTC.